This entry lists 28 T cell receptor beta chains sequenced from one sample in a study of blood T cell repertoires in COVID-19. Produced via immunoSEQ multiplex PCR; TCRdb's table is partial and in-frame only. The sample contains roughly 500,000 clones, approximately 91% of which appear only once. Sequences were obtained from PBMCs or T cells enriched from blood (not recorded which). The receptors here all came from a woman aged 55-70 years who had recovered from COVID-19.

The chain links TRBV5-1 to TRBJ2-5, with 7 bases that match TRBD2. The CDR3 length is 14 residues. J lost 1 base, V lost 1 base, and 1 base had no gene match. Per germline, CDR1 SGHRS and CDR2 YFSETQ. The CDR3 sequence is CASSLTGGQETQYF. CDR3 DNA sequence: TGCGCCAGCAGCTTGACGGGGGGCCAAGAGACCCAGTACTTC.

The V gene is TRBV12-5, the J gene TRBJ2-7; D might be TRBD2 (6 bases). In germline, CDR1 is LGHNT, CDR2 FRNRAP. This CDR3 comprises 15 residues. With 6 bases removed from V and 0 bases from J, the gap between germline ends came to 15 bases. In nucleotides, the CDR3 is TGTGCTAGTGGCACGCAGGGAGGAAGCTCCTACGAGCAGTACTTC. Its translation: CASGTQGGSSYEQYF. Full variable domain (remainder filled in from reference TRBV12-5 and TRBJ2-7): DARVTQTPRHKVTEMGQEVTMRCQPILGHNTVFWYRQTMMQGLELLAYFRNRAPLDDSGMPKDRFSAEMPDATLATLKIQPSEPRDSAVYFCASGTQGGSSYEQYFGPGTRLTVT.

The chain recombines TRBV2 with TRBJ1-5, with D perhaps matching TRBD1 (5 bases). The CDR3 sequence is 14 residues long. Germline lookup yields CDR1 SNHLY and CDR2 FYNNEI. V dropped 8 bases and J dropped 0 bases, with 11 bases sitting between them. The CDR3 protein is CASLPGNSNQPQHF. Here the CDR3 DNA reads TGTGCCAGCCTACCAGGGAATAGCAATCAGCCCCAGCATTTT. Supplemented by reference TRBV2 and TRBJ1-5, the full variable domain reads EPEVTQTPSHQVTQMGQEVILRCVPISNHLYFYWYRQILGQKVEFLVSFYNNEISEKSEIFDDQFSVERPDGSNFTLKIRSTKLEDSAMYFCASLPGNSNQPQHFGDGTRLSIL.

CDR3 sequence: CASSYFREEAFF. The DNA of the CDR3 is TGTGCCAGCAGTTACTTTAGAGAGGAGGCTTTCTTT. The genes are TRBV6-2 or TRBV6-3 and TRBJ1-1; D is unresolved. V was pared by 1 base and J by 11 bases, with 11 bases between. The CDR3 totals 12 residues. Per the germline V gene, CDR1 is MNHEY and CDR2 is SVGEGT.

The J gene is TRBJ2-7, the V gene TRBV2; 8 bases are shared with TRBD2. The germline gives CDR1 SNHLY, CDR2 FYNNEI. This CDR3 region has 14 residues. Losses at the gene ends were 7 bases for V and 6 bases for J; bases not matched to a gene: 11. Here the CDR3 reads CASTLGLAISEQYV. The CDR3, as DNA: TGTGCCAGCACGTTAGGACTAGCTATTTCCGAGCAGTACGTC.

For the CDR3, the DNA is TGTGCCAGTGCTGGGTTTTTCCAGGGGGAGGACACTGAAGCTTTCTTT. It yields the protein CASAGFFQGEDTEAFF. The genes are TRBV3-1 (or the pseudogene TRBV3-2) and TRBJ1-1; 7 bases fit TRBD1. Per the germline V gene, CDR1 is LGHDT and CDR2 is YNNKEL (reference sequence). This CDR3 region has 16 residues. The V gene end was trimmed by 9 bases and the J gene end by 3 bases; junction bases not matched to a gene: 16.

The CDR3 DNA is TGTGCCAGCAGTGATACAGTGGGGAACACTGAAGCTTTCTTT. This codes for CASSDTVGNTEAFF. The V gene is TRBV2, the J gene TRBJ1-1, with no clear D. The CDR3 is 14 residues long. V was shortened by 3 bases and J by 1 base, with 9 bases between the two germline ends. Germline V gives CDR1 SNHLY, CDR2 FYNNEI.

The rearrangement uses TRBV28 and TRBJ2-1; 10 bases map to TRBD2. Per germline, CDR1 MDHEN and CDR2 SYDVKM. J gave up 10 bases and V 4 bases, and 10 bases lay outside the gene matches. This CDR3 is 15 amino acids long. CDR3 protein: CASSSTSGAVREQFF. Here the CDR3 DNA reads TGTGCCAGCAGTTCCACTAGCGGGGCCGTCCGAGAGCAGTTCTTC.

The rearrangement joins TRBV6-5 to TRBJ1-2; D might be TRBD1 (5 bases). The length of the CDR3 is 15 residues. The germline V and J ends were trimmed by 3 bases and 5 bases, with 16 bases remaining between them. The germline gives CDR1 MNHEY, CDR2 SVGAGI. CDR3 region: CASSYSGGSPYGYTF. In DNA, the CDR3 is TGTGCCAGCAGTTATAGCGGGGGGTCTCCGTATGGCTACACCTTC.

In DNA form, the CDR3 reads TGTGCCAGCAGTGTCCGACAGATCACTGAAGCTTTCTTT. It is translated as CASSVRQITEAFF. The chain recombines TRBV2 with TRBJ1-1, with a weak D call TRBD1 (5 bases). From germline, CDR1 is SNHLY and CDR2 FYNNEI. The CDR3 runs to 13 residues. Deletions cut 4 bases from V and 4 bases from J, with 10 bases between. The full variable domain, with the rest looked up from reference TRBV2 and TRBJ1-1, is EPEVTQTPSHQVTQMGQEVILRCVPISNHLYFYWYRQILGQKVEFLVSFYNNEISEKSEIFDDQFSVERPDGSNFTLKIRSTKLEDSAMYFCASSVRQITEAFFGQGTRLTVV.

The chain has TRBV18 and TRBJ1-1; the D is unclear. Trimming removed 6 bases at V and 7 bases at J, with 18 bases between. The germline gives CDR1 KGHSH, CDR2 LQKENI. This CDR3 spans 14 amino acids. Here the CDR3 DNA reads TGTGCCAGCTCTCCTACCGGGAACGTACATGAAGCTTTCTTT. Its translation is CASSPTGNVHEAFF.

This chain links TRBV4-1 with TRBJ2-3, with 11 bases that match TRBD2. J was trimmed by 4 bases and V by 4 bases; bases with no gene match: 7. Germline values: CDR1 MGHRA, CDR2 YSYEKL. The CDR3 totals 16 residues. As DNA, the CDR3 is TGCGCCAGCAGCCCTCGACTAGCGGGGATATCAGATACGCAGTATTTT. It specifies CASSPRLAGISDTQYF.

The rearrangement uses TRBV24-1 and TRBJ1-1, with unresolved D. From germline, CDR1 is KGHDR and CDR2 SFDVKD. The CDR3 consists of 13 residues. V was pared by 0 bases and J by 10 bases, with 11 bases between. The CDR3: CATSDLPGGVAFF. CDR3 in DNA: TGTGCCACCAGTGATTTGCCGGGAGGTGTAGCTTTCTTT.

The V call is TRBV3-1 (or the pseudogene TRBV3-2), the J call TRBJ2-2; 10 bases are a match to TRBD1. CDR1 is LGHDT, CDR2 YNNKEL, per germline (reference sequence). J was trimmed by 1 base and V by 8 bases; bases with no gene match: 7. The CDR3 has 16 residues. CDR3 coding DNA: TGTGCCAGCGCTAGAGACAGGGGGCTGAACACCGGGGAGCTGTTTTTT. This sequence encodes CASARDRGLNTGELFF.

The chain joins TRBV4-1 to TRBJ2-4; 8 bases align to TRBD1. The CDR3 covers 18 residues. With 0 bases clipped from V and 6 bases from J, the junction kept 13 bases outside the gene matches. The germline CDR1 and CDR2 sequences are MGHRA and YSYEKL. The CDR3 spells CASSQDLWAGGVGNIQYF. The DNA for the CDR3 is TGCGCCAGCAGCCAAGATCTGTGGGCAGGGGGCGTGGGAAACATTCAGTACTTC.

This clone has just a few counts. The chain employs TRBV24-1 and TRBJ1-2; D unresolved. Germline V gene lookup returns CDR1 KGHDR and CDR2 SFDVKD. Deletions cut 7 bases from V and 4 bases from J, with 12 bases between. The CDR3 length is 13 residues. CDR3 nucleotides: TGTGCCACCAGCGACGTTTCTAGCTATGGCTACACCTTC. As protein: CATSDVSSYGYTF.

CDR3 in amino acids: CASSLSYQPQHF. The CDR3 DNA reads TGTGCCAGCAGTTTATCATATCAGCCCCAGCATTTT. The gene calls are TRBV28 and TRBJ1-5; no reliable D call. With 1 base removed from V and 5 bases from J, the gap between germline ends came to 3 bases. The germline CDR1 and CDR2 sequences are MDHEN and SYDVKM. This CDR3 is built from 12 residues.

This clone turned up a few times. The rearrangement links TRBV25-1 to TRBJ1-4; D not certain. Trimming shortened V by 6 bases and J by 5 bases, and 10 bases separated the two germline ends. There are 13 residues in the CDR3. Germline V gives CDR1 MGHDK, CDR2 SYGVNS. CDR3 nucleotides: TGTGCCAGCAGGAGGGCCGGGAATGAAAAACTGTTTTTT. As protein: CASRRAGNEKLFF.

The chain links TRBV2 to TRBJ1-5; 7 nucleotides line up with TRBD1. The CDR3 runs 15 residues. The V and J ends lost 7 bases and 0 bases, in that order; junction bases with no gene match: 6. The germline CDR1 and CDR2 sequences are SNHLY and FYNNEI. This CDR3 reads CASTQTGYSNQPQHF. The CDR3 region has the DNA TGTGCCAGCACGCAGACAGGGTATAGCAATCAGCCCCAGCATTTT.

The chain has TRBV7-8 and TRBJ1-2, with 7 bases aligning to TRBD1. V shed 4 bases, J shed 6 bases, and the junction held 8 bases outside the gene matches. This CDR3 has 14 residues. Germline V gene data show CDR1 as SGHVS and CDR2 as FQNEAQ. The CDR3 bases are TGTGCCAGCAGCTCGACAGGGCTTGGAGATGGCTACACCTTC. It specifies CASSSTGLGDGYTF.

The V gene is TRBV5-1, the J gene TRBJ2-5; the D gene is possibly TRBD1 (6 bases). CDR1 is SGHRS and CDR2 is YFSETQ in the germline V gene. V was trimmed by 4 bases and J by 5 bases, leaving 18 bases between them. The CDR3 runs to 15 residues. The CDR3 reads CASSPRGFQKETQYF. The CDR3, as DNA: TGCGCCAGCAGCCCGAGGGGGTTCCAGAAGGAGACCCAGTACTTC.

The chain has TRBV28 and TRBJ1-3, with TRBD1 matching over 9 bases. CDR3 length: 16 residues. Germline V gene data show CDR1 as MDHEN and CDR2 as SYDVKM. V lost 3 bases and J lost 3; bases outside the gene matches: 6. CDR3 nucleotides: TGTGCCAGCAGTTTGGGGGACAGGGTTTATGGAAACACCATATATTTT. Translated: CASSLGDRVYGNTIYF.

This chain connects TRBV19 to TRBJ1-6; 8 bases are a match to TRBD1. With 4 bases clipped from V and 7 bases from J, the junction kept 3 bases outside the gene matches. The CDR3 runs 14 residues. CDR1 LNHDA and CDR2 SQIVND come from the germline V gene (reference sequence). The CDR3 DNA is TGTGCCAGTAGTACCGACAGGGGAAATTCACCCCTCCACTTT. Its translation is CASSTDRGNSPLHF.

CDR3 in DNA: TGCGCCAGCAGTCGTACCGAGGCGGCTGAAGCTTTCTTT. Protein sequence: CASSRTEAAEAFF. V usage is TRBV4-1 and J usage is TRBJ1-1, with unresolved D. V lost 6 bases, J lost 6 bases, and 14 bases lay in between. Germline V lookup: CDR1 MGHRA, CDR2 YSYEKL. The CDR3 covers 13 residues.

This chain uses TRBV7-6 with TRBJ2-1; TRBD2 is a possible D gene (5 bases). From germline, CDR1 is SGHVS and CDR2 FNYEAQ. With 6 bases removed from V and 7 bases from J, the gap between germline ends came to 22 bases. The CDR3 extends over 16 amino acids. CDR3 loop: CASRPDTGNLWNEQFF. In nucleotides, the CDR3 is TGTGCCAGCAGACCCGATACGGGAAACCTATGGAATGAGCAGTTCTTC.

The chain carries TRBV18 and TRBJ2-7; 9 bases line up with TRBD2. This CDR3 is built from 14 residues. The trim removed 2 bases at V and 5 bases at J, leaving 4 bases unmatched. Germline-derived CDR1 and CDR2 are KGHSH and LQKENI. The CDR3 reads CASSPARTSDEQYV. For the CDR3, the DNA is TGTGCCAGCTCACCAGCCCGGACTAGCGACGAGCAGTACGTC.

This sequence joins TRBV10-3 and TRBJ2-3, with 8 bases matching TRBD2. The germline V gene encodes CDR1 ENHRY and CDR2 SYGVKD. This CDR3 is built from 14 residues. After removal of 10 bases from V and 2 bases from J, the junction contained 8 bases not matched to a gene. This CDR3 is CATEAGANTDTQYF. The CDR3, as DNA: TGTGCCACCGAAGCGGGGGCCAACACAGATACGCAGTATTTT.

The chain employs TRBV18 and TRBJ2-7, with 12 nucleotides matching TRBD2. This CDR3 is built from 15 residues. Unmatched junction bases numbered 8, after V lost 5 bases and J lost 6 bases. Germline assignment: CDR1 KGHSH and CDR2 LQKENI. The chain's CDR3 is CASSGSSGGAAEQYV. The CDR3, as DNA: TGTGCCAGCTCAGGGTCTAGCGGGGGGGCGGCCGAGCAGTACGTC.